This entry is about one T cell receptor beta chain. Its recognized antigen is unknown. One base away there is no much larger clone; base qualities are not given. The sample comes from a study of patients and donors after allogeneic stem cell transplantation (dated by TCRdb to 2018 to 2020). Library creation used RT-PCR. TCRdb records NextSeq 550 as the sequencer. TCRdb applied fastp at Q25 and MiXCR to the public reads, then kept only in-frame beta chains. Rows are unified per CDR3 protein, each entry keeping the most common DNA and genes. The table for this sample lists 100,000 to 120,000 distinct CDR3 sequences; 35% of them were counted only once. The ten largest clones take up under 30% of the sample. The CDR3 numbers 15 residues from cysteine through phenylalanine. The retained sequence is limited to the CDR3, 45 bases, with the frame set at the first base. V is trimmed back by 7 bases and J by 4 bases, and the junction contains 10 bases that no gene match accounts for. The germline V gene provides CDR1 MDHEN and CDR2 SYDVKM.

The rearranged segments are TRBV28 and TRBJ1-5, with TRBD1 matching 7 junction bases. Specimen: blood, either unsorted or a sorted T cell fraction (not recorded which). This sequence was found in a human donor who was either an allogeneic HSCT recipient or a stem cell or donor lymphocyte infusion donor (not recorded which). It is not recorded whose cells these are; they may come from a transplant donor. The CDR3 region has the sequence CASMGSGTANQPQHF. The DNA sequence reads TGTGCCAGCATGGGTAGCGGGACAGCAAATCAGCCCCAGCATTTT.